Following are 22 T cell receptor beta chains from one sample sequenced in a study of blood T cell repertoires in COVID-19. The table came from immunoSEQ multiplex PCR; TCRdb's copy has only in-frame clones and leaves some out. There are 150,000 to 200,000 clones in the sample; roughly 87% occur only once, and around 8% lies in the top ten. The sample was peripheral blood. The receptor set was obtained from a woman aged 65 to 85 with acute or convalescent COVID-19.

This sequence joins TRBV5-1 and TRBJ2-5; D not resolved. The CDR3 sequence is 11 residues long. CDR1 is SGHRS and CDR2 is YFSETQ in the germline V gene. Trimming removed 6 bases at V and 5 bases at J, with 8 bases between. CDR3 DNA sequence: TGCGCCAGCACCCTATTGGAGACCCAGTACTTC. The encoded protein is CASTLLETQYF.

This clone occurred a few times. This rearrangement joins TRBV3-1 (or the pseudogene TRBV3-2) to TRBJ2-5; a weak D match, TRBD2 (6 bases). The CDR3 has 15 residues. V was clipped by 4 bases and J by 5 bases, with 17 bases between them. Looked up from germline, CDR1 is LGHDT and CDR2 is YNNKEL (reference sequence). CDR3 region: CASSLRDSGWETQYF. CDR3 in DNA: TGTGCCAGCAGCCTCCGGGACTCGGGATGGGAGACCCAGTACTTC.

J is TRBJ1-3 and V is TRBV19; D gene uncertain. CDR1 and CDR2 (germline): LNHDA, SQIVND (reference sequence). The CDR3 has 16 amino acids. V lost 7 bases, J lost 0 bases, and 16 bases lay in between. The CDR3 here is CASTTRTSNSGNTIYF. CDR3 DNA: TGTGCCAGTACCACCAGGACTTCCAACTCTGGAAACACCATATATTTT.

DNA of the CDR3: TGTGCCAGCAGCCACCGGGACACGAGGAATGAAAAACTGTTTTTT. Its protein is CASSHRDTRNEKLFF. This chain uses TRBV3-1 (or the pseudogene TRBV3-2) with TRBJ1-4; the D gene is possibly TRBD1 (6 bases). The CDR3 consists of 15 residues. The V gene lost 3 bases and the J gene lost 5 bases, with 13 bases spanning the gap. Germline CDR1 LGHDT, CDR2 YNNKEL (reference sequence).

Here the CDR3 reads CSVVGQGNNEQFF. The CDR3 nucleotides read TGCAGCGTTGTAGGGCAGGGAAACAATGAGCAGTTCTTC. This chain links TRBV29-1 with TRBJ2-1; possibly TRBD1 for D (5 bases). Germline CDR1 SQVTM, CDR2 ANQGSEA. This CDR3 is 13 amino acids long. The V and J ends lost 4 bases and 5 bases respectively, with 12 bases between them.

The chain couples TRBV5-1 to TRBJ2-5; D not resolved. Germline values: CDR1 SGHRS, CDR2 YFSETQ. This CDR3 has 13 amino acids. The V end was cut by 6 bases, the J end by 2 bases, with 11 bases between. As DNA, the CDR3 is TGCGCCAGCACCCTGACACGACAAGAGACCCAGTACTTC. It translates to CASTLTRQETQYF.

The V and J genes are TRBV2 and TRBJ2-1; 8 bases match TRBD1. The CDR3 totals 15 residues. The germline CDR1 and CDR2 sequences are SNHLY and FYNNEI. V gave up 5 bases and J gave up 5 bases; unmatched junction bases: 8. In DNA, the CDR3 is TGTGCCAGCAGTTTGCCGGGACAGGTCAACAATGAGCAGTTCTTC. Translated, it gives CASSLPGQVNNEQFF. Using reference TRBV2 and TRBJ2-1 for the parts outside the CDR3, the full variable domain is EPEVTQTPSHQVTQMGQEVILRCVPISNHLYFYWYRQILGQKVEFLVSFYNNEISEKSEIFDDQFSVERPDGSNFTLKIRSTKLEDSAMYFCASSLPGQVNNEQFFGPGTRLTVL.

The chain recombines TRBV18 with TRBJ2-1; D gene uncertain. Germline-derived CDR1 and CDR2 are KGHSH and LQKENI. The CDR3 is 13 residues long. V lost 3 bases to trimming and J lost 6 bases, with 9 bases between them. The CDR3 nucleotides read TGTGCCAGCTCACCCCTCCGGGTCAATGAGCAGTTCTTC. Amino acid sequence: CASSPLRVNEQFF. Filled out from reference TRBV18 and TRBJ2-1, the complete variable domain reads NAGVMQNPRHLVRRRGQEARLRCSPMKGHSHVYWYRQLPEEGLKFMVYLQKENIIDESGMPKERFSAEFPKEGPSILRIQQVVRGDSAAYFCASSPLRVNEQFFGPGTRLTVL.

The chain has TRBV6-2 or TRBV6-3 and TRBJ2-7, with D unresolved. Germline lookup yields CDR1 MNHEY and CDR2 SVGEGT. The CDR3 loop spans 12 amino acids. V shed 5 bases and J shed 3 bases, with 8 bases lying between them. Here the CDR3 DNA reads TGTGCCAGCAGTAACGAGGTCTACGAGCAGTACTTC. Residues: CASSNEVYEQYF.

The J gene is TRBJ1-5, the V gene TRBV24-1; a weak D match, TRBD1 (6 bases). V gave up 5 bases and J gave up 8 bases, with 9 bases separating them. In germline, CDR1 is KGHDR, CDR2 SFDVKD. The length of the CDR3 is 12 residues. Written as DNA, the CDR3 is TGTGCCACCAGTGGGGGGCCCGAGCCCCAGCATTTT. The encoded protein is CATSGGPEPQHF.

This sequence joins TRBV5-4 and TRBJ1-2; D is possibly TRBD1 (5 bases). The CDR3 spans 17 residues. The V gene's germline CDR1 is SGHNT and CDR2 YYREEE (reference sequence). V dropped 4 bases and J dropped 3 bases, with 22 bases sitting between them. The CDR3 nucleotides read TGTGCCAGCAGCATAGGGACTCCTCCCCCCGGGGACTATGGCTACACCTTC. The encoded protein is CASSIGTPPPGDYGYTF. The full variable domain, with the rest looked up from reference TRBV5-4 and TRBJ1-2, is ETGVTQSPTHLIKTRGQQVTLRCSSQSGHNTVSWYQQALGQGPQFIFQYYREEENGRGNFPPRFSGLQFPNYSSELNVNALELDDSALYLCASSIGTPPPGDYGYTFGSGTRLTVV.

V gene TRBV6-2 or TRBV6-3 combines with J gene TRBJ1-1; TRBD1 matches at 8 bases. The J segment lost 2 bases and the V segment lost 4 bases, leaving 15 bases of the junction unmatched. Germline lookup yields CDR1 MNHEY and CDR2 SVGEGT. The CDR3 sequence is 18 residues long. This CDR3 is CASSFEIKTGAPNTEAFF. CDR3 in DNA: TGTGCCAGCAGTTTCGAAATAAAGACAGGGGCCCCAAACACTGAAGCTTTCTTT.

CDR3 sequence: CASSLGATVGTDEQFF. The DNA of the CDR3 is TGCGCCAGCAGCTTGGGAGCGACAGTGGGTACGGATGAGCAGTTCTTC. The chain joins TRBV5-1 to TRBJ2-1; TRBD1 might be the D (5 bases). CDR3 length equals 16 residues. Germline V gives CDR1 SGHRS, CDR2 YFSETQ. The V and J ends lost 0 bases and 8 bases respectively, with 18 bases between them.

The V and J genes are TRBV7-2 and TRBJ1-2; TRBD1 matches at 8 bases. The junction had 4 bases not matched to a gene; V was cut back by 5 bases and J by 2 bases. Germline V gives CDR1 SGHTA, CDR2 FQGNSA. The CDR3 consists of 14 residues. The chain's CDR3 is CASSPRQGNYGYTF. CDR3 in DNA: TGTGCCAGCAGCCCTAGACAGGGGAACTATGGCTACACCTTC.

The J gene is TRBJ2-3, the V gene TRBV9, with 11 bases identical to TRBD2. This CDR3 region has 16 residues. The germline V gene has CDR1 SGDLS and CDR2 YYNGEE. With V trimmed by 3 bases and J by 5 bases, 8 bases remained unmatched. The DNA of the CDR3 is TGTGCCAGCAGCGCTTATAGCGGGAGGGCCATAGATACGCAGTATTTT. As protein: CASSAYSGRAIDTQYF.

The V gene is TRBV5-6, the J gene TRBJ2-1; 11 bases line up with TRBD2. The CDR3 runs to 15 residues. Germline V lookup: CDR1 SGHDT, CDR2 YYEEEE. V shed 1 base, J shed 6 bases, and the junction held 3 bases outside the gene matches. The CDR3 reads CASSLRLAGGNEQFF. For the CDR3, the DNA is TGTGCCAGCAGCTTGAGGCTAGCGGGAGGCAATGAGCAGTTCTTC.

The V gene is TRBV6-5, the J gene TRBJ1-1, with D possibly being TRBD1 (6 bases). Looked up from germline, CDR1 is MNHEY and CDR2 is SVGAGI. This CDR3 is built from 13 residues. Trimming removed 8 bases from V and 6 bases from J, with 16 bases in between. Here the CDR3 reads CASHDTNRAEAFF. The CDR3 DNA reads as TGTGCCAGCCATGACACAAACAGGGCTGAAGCTTTCTTT.

This clone was seen only once. The V call is TRBV25-1, the J call TRBJ1-2; unclear D gene. This CDR3 has 15 residues. The ends were cut back, 7 bases at V and 5 bases at J, with 20 bases in the middle. Looked up from germline, CDR1 is MGHDK and CDR2 is SYGVNS. The CDR3 spells CASIPPPPTRYGYTF. In DNA, the CDR3 is TGTGCCAGCATCCCGCCCCCACCAACTCGGTATGGCTACACCTTC.

The genes are TRBV4-1 and TRBJ2-7, with TRBD2 as a possible D gene (5 bases). CDR1 is MGHRA and CDR2 is YSYEKL in the germline V gene. V was cut by 0 bases and J by 3 bases, with 21 bases left in between. CDR3 length: 18 residues. In DNA, the CDR3 is TGCGCCAGCAGCCAAGATGTTTCGGCCAGCGGTCGTAGCTACGAGCAGTACTTC. This translates into CASSQDVSASGRSYEQYF.

Turning to this clone: This same CDR3 is encoded by further DNA sequences in the sample. The rearrangement links TRBV9 to TRBJ2-1; 12 nucleotides line up with TRBD2. V lost 0 bases to trimming and J lost 8 bases; unmatched junction nucleotides: 3. Germline-derived CDR1 and CDR2 are SGDLS and YYNGEE. The CDR3 consists of 15 residues. CDR3 DNA sequence: TGTGCCAGCAGCGTAGCTAGCGGGAGGGCCGATGAGCAGTTCTTC. Translation gives CASSVASGRADEQFF.

This clone was counted only a few times. The chain couples TRBV5-4 to TRBJ2-7; perhaps TRBD1 as D (6 bases). Trimming cost V 9 bases and J 6 bases, with 22 bases left between them. Looked up from germline, CDR1 is SGHNT and CDR2 is YYREEE (reference sequence). The CDR3 has 14 residues. The CDR3 coding sequence is TGTGCCACTTCAAATTCACAGGGTCTACGCGAGCAGTACTTC. This encodes CATSNSQGLREQYF. The full variable domain, rest sourced from reference TRBV5-4 and TRBJ2-7, is ETGVTQSPTHLIKTRGQQVTLRCSSQSGHNTVSWYQQALGQGPQFIFQYYREEENGRGNFPPRFSGLQFPNYSSELNVNALELDDSALYLCATSNSQGLREQYFGPGTRLTVT.

The J gene is TRBJ1-5, the V gene TRBV18; 7 nucleotides match TRBD1. V shed 4 bases, J shed 7 bases, and the junction held 7 bases outside the gene matches. The CDR3 consists of 14 residues. CDR1 is KGHSH, CDR2 LQKENI, per germline. The CDR3 region has the DNA TGTGCCAGCTCACTGAGGCAGGGGGACCAGCCCCAGCATTTT. This encodes CASSLRQGDQPQHF. The full variable domain, with the rest looked up from reference TRBV18 and TRBJ1-5, is NAGVMQNPRHLVRRRGQEARLRCSPMKGHSHVYWYRQLPEEGLKFMVYLQKENIIDESGMPKERFSAEFPKEGPSILRIQQVVRGDSAAYFCASSLRQGDQPQHFGDGTRLSIL.